The 23 T cell receptor beta chains listed next were all sequenced from one sample in a study of vaccination and CD4 T cells after COVID-19. These receptors lack a known antigen. Treatment: roughly ten-day PBMC culture with coronavirus spike peptide pools or control peptides (ViraFEST assay). The Oncomine TCR Beta short-read assay generated sequence data from the DNA of cultured CD4+ T cells. One entry per CDR3 protein, called by TCRdb with MiXCR from the PCR reads. In the table there are about 21,000 distinct CDR3 sequences, roughly 70% of which are singletons. The source material was CD4+ T cells from blood, cultured in vitro. The receptor source for this set is a human donor who had recovered from COVID-19.

This clonotype was detected only a few times. The chain links TRBV15 to TRBJ2-3; TRBD1 might be the D (6 bases). V was shortened by 1 base and J by 0 bases, with 11 bases between the two germline ends. Per the germline V gene, CDR1 is LNHNV and CDR2 is YYDKDF (reference sequence). The CDR3 is 16 amino acids. The CDR3 protein is CATSRAGTLSTDTQYF. CDR3 sequence (DNA): TGTGCCACCAGCAGAGCTGGGACACTGAGCACAGATACGCAGTATTTT.

The chain combines TRBV18 with TRBJ1-5; the match to TRBD1 covers 7 bases. The ends lost 5 bases at V and 4 bases at J; junction bases unmatched: 8. The CDR3 extends over 15 amino acids. CDR1 is KGHSH, CDR2 LQKENI, per germline. The DNA of the CDR3 is TGTGCCAGCTCATCCCAGACAGGGTCGAATCAGCCCCAGCATTTT. Translated, it gives CASSSQTGSNQPQHF.

The chain couples TRBV20-1 to TRBJ2-1; TRBD2 aligns across 11 bases. Looked up from germline, CDR1 is DFQATT and CDR2 is SNEGSKA (reference sequence). The CDR3 has 14 amino acids. V shed 4 bases and J 9 bases; nucleotides not matched to a gene: 8. CDR3 DNA: TGCAGTGCTACCTCCGGGACTAGCGGCACTGAGCAGTTCTTC. Its translation is CSATSGTSGTEQFF.

The rearrangement joins TRBV27 to TRBJ1-2; D might be TRBD1 (6 bases). The CDR3 extends over 17 amino acids. Per the germline V gene, CDR1 is MNHEY and CDR2 is SMNVEV (reference sequence). Trimming pared 2 bases from V and 7 bases from J, leaving 23 bases between. The CDR3 sequence: CASSLRPDRTLLFGYTF. The CDR3 DNA follows: TGTGCCAGCAGTTTACGTCCCGACAGGACCCTACTATTTGGCTACACCTTC.

This sequence joins TRBV23-1 and TRBJ2-5, with TRBD1 identical over 7 bases. TRBV23-1 is an open reading frame whose function is uncertain. The CDR3 spans 16 residues. V was pared by 4 bases and J by 3 bases, with 11 bases of the junction left unmatched. DNA for the CDR3: TGCGCCAGCAGTCTAAACACAGGGGAATTCAAAGAGACCCAGTACTTC. Translated: CASSLNTGEFKETQYF.

The chain recombines TRBV9 with TRBJ2-7; D may be TRBD1 (5 bases). CDR3 length: 15 residues. Germline assignment: CDR1 SGDLS and CDR2 YYNGEE. Trimming shortened V by 0 bases and J by 5 bases, and 15 bases separated the two germline ends. Here the CDR3 reads CASSVAGYLGDEQYF. The CDR3 DNA is TGTGCCAGCAGCGTAGCAGGGTACCTAGGGGACGAGCAGTACTTC.

The V gene is TRBV11-2, the J gene TRBJ1-5; D unclear. Germline lookup yields CDR1 SGHAT and CDR2 FQNNGV. The CDR3 spans 16 residues. V was cut by 1 base and J by 0 bases, with 10 bases left in between. CDR3 sequence (DNA): TGTGCCAGCAGCTTAGGCGGGCTGTATAGCAATCAGCCCCAGCATTTT. Amino acid sequence: CASSLGGLYSNQPQHF.

The gene calls are TRBV20-1 and TRBJ1-5; possibly TRBD1 for D (5 bases). The CDR3 runs 14 residues. Germline CDR1 DFQATT, CDR2 SNEGSKA (reference sequence). V lost 1 base, J lost 9 bases, and 16 bases lay in between. The CDR3 bases are TGCAGTGCTAGAGTGGCGGGGCTCTATGGGCCCCAGCATTTT. Its protein product is CSARVAGLYGPQHF.

This clonotype was seen a few times. This chain connects TRBV28 to TRBJ1-5, with a weak D call TRBD1 (5 bases). Germline lookup yields CDR1 MDHEN and CDR2 SYDVKM. The CDR3 sequence is 12 residues long. V lost 5 bases and J lost 7, with 9 bases in between. The CDR3 spells CASSQGGQPQHF. CDR3 DNA: TGTGCCAGCAGTCAGGGTGGCCAGCCCCAGCATTTT.

The chain couples TRBV20-1 to TRBJ1-5, with D possibly being TRBD1 (5 bases). V was shortened by 1 base and J by 7 bases, with 11 bases between the two germline ends. Germline assignment: CDR1 DFQATT and CDR2 SNEGSKA (reference sequence). The CDR3 totals 13 residues. The CDR3 coding sequence is TGCAGTGCTAGAGGGGGCGACTGGCAGCCCCAGCATTTT. It encodes CSARGGDWQPQHF.

V and J are TRBV6-1 and TRBJ1-6; 7 bases are a match to TRBD1. The V segment lost 6 bases and the J segment 6 bases; nucleotides outside the gene matches: 5. In germline, CDR1 is MNHNS, CDR2 SASEGT. The CDR3 sequence is 14 residues long. The CDR3 region is CASSRQGLNSPLHF. The CDR3 DNA follows: TGTGCCAGCAGCCGACAGGGTCTTAATTCACCCCTCCACTTT.

The chain couples TRBV6-1 to TRBJ2-5; D assignment may be TRBD1 or TRBD2 (5 bases each). Per germline, CDR1 MNHNS and CDR2 SASEGT. V gave up 6 bases and J gave up 5 bases, with 13 bases separating them. The CDR3 is 13 residues long. The CDR3 region is CASRRGSGETQYF. CDR3 DNA: TGTGCCAGCAGGAGGGGATCTGGGGAGACCCAGTACTTC.

This clonotype has only a few counts. This CDR3 reads CASSEGYSTIYF. In DNA, the CDR3 is TGTGCCAGCAGTGAAGGGTATTCCACCATATATTTT. The genes are TRBV6-1 and TRBJ1-3; D remains ambiguous. Between the trimmed V and J ends, which lost 1 base and 9 bases, there was a span of 7 bases. The CDR3 is 12 amino acids. CDR1 MNHNS and CDR2 SASEGT come from the germline V gene.

A note on this clonotype: Mismatch with germline at one junction end may stem from a read error. The chain combines TRBV28 with TRBJ2-2, with D possibly matching TRBD1 (6 bases). This CDR3 region has 16 residues. CDR1 is MDHEN, CDR2 SYDVKM, per germline. The CDR3 DNA follows: TGTGCCAGCAAACTCATAGTTACAGGGAACCCCGGGGAGCTGTTTTTT. Translating gives CASKLIVTGNPGELFF.

As DNA, the CDR3 is TGTGCCAGCAGTGACAGGCCAGGTGGCTACACCTTC. It translates to CASSDRPGGYTF. The chain couples TRBV2 to TRBJ1-2; no reliable D call. Trimming stripped 3 bases from V and 7 bases from J, with 9 bases between. The CDR3 sequence is 12 residues long. Germline values: CDR1 SNHLY, CDR2 FYNNEI.

The chain has TRBV20-1 and TRBJ1-1, with a tentative D call TRBD1 (6 bases). Germline V gene data show CDR1 as DFQATT and CDR2 as SNEGSKA (reference sequence). V was clipped by 3 bases and J by 6 bases, with 17 bases between them. The CDR3 contains 14 residues. The CDR3 sequence is CSAREITGTAEAFF. CDR3 in DNA: TGCAGTGCTAGGGAGATCACAGGGACCGCTGAAGCTTTCTTT.

In this sample, this clonotype turned up a few times. The chain uses TRBV11-2 and TRBJ1-2, with D possibly being TRBD1 (5 bases). V lost 8 bases, J lost 0 bases, and 16 bases lay in between. This CDR3 is built from 15 residues. Germline loops: CDR1 SGHAT, CDR2 FQNNGV. This CDR3 reads CASSPRGKTNYGYTF. In DNA, the CDR3 is TGTGCCAGCTCTCCTCGGGGCAAAACTAACTATGGCTACACCTTC.

This sequence joins TRBV6-5 and TRBJ2-5, with D perhaps TRBD2 (6 bases). Germline assignment: CDR1 MNHEY and CDR2 SVGAGI. The CDR3 loop spans 14 amino acids. The V end was cut by 2 bases, the J end by 1 base, with 8 bases between. The CDR3: CASSYVRGQETQYF. CDR3 nucleotide sequence: TGTGCCAGCAGTTACGTGCGGGGCCAAGAGACCCAGTACTTC.

The chain recombines TRBV3-1 with TRBJ2-7; D is ambiguous. V gave up 1 base and J gave up 3 bases, with 7 bases separating them. Germline CDR1 is LGHDT and CDR2 is YNNKEL (reference sequence). This CDR3 spans 13 amino acids. The CDR3 loop reads CASSQGRNYEQYF. The CDR3 DNA is TGTGCCAGCAGCCAAGGCAGGAACTACGAGCAGTACTTC.

V gene TRBV7-6 combines with J gene TRBJ2-1; 10 positions agree with TRBD2. The trim removed 0 bases at V and 6 bases at J, leaving 5 bases unmatched. The germline V gene has CDR1 SGHVS and CDR2 FNYEAQ. The CDR3 covers 16 residues. Here the CDR3 DNA reads TGTGCCAGCAGCTTAGCGTGGGCTAGCGGGAGCAATGAGCAGTTCTTC. Amino acid sequence: CASSLAWASGSNEQFF.

The chain carries TRBV7-8 and TRBJ2-5; D is perhaps TRBD1 or TRBD2 (5 bases each). This CDR3 region has 16 residues. Germline loops: CDR1 SGHVS, CDR2 FQNEAQ. V was cut by 6 bases and J by 2 bases, with 19 bases left in between. DNA of the CDR3: TGTGCCAGCAGGCGCCACGGGACCGGTCTGCAAGAGACCCAGTACTTC. This encodes CASRRHGTGLQETQYF.

The genes are TRBV6-4 and TRBJ2-7, with 9 positions matching TRBD1. The CDR3 extends over 14 amino acids. V shed 4 bases, J shed 7 bases, and the junction held 8 bases outside the gene matches. The germline V gene encodes CDR1 MRHNA and CDR2 SNTAGT. CDR3 in amino acids: CASSAGTGRGEQYF. For the CDR3, the DNA is TGTGCCAGCAGTGCCGGGACAGGGAGAGGTGAGCAGTACTTC.

This chain connects TRBV5-8 to TRBJ2-5; no clear D. This CDR3 region has 11 residues. V dropped 7 bases and J dropped 7 bases, with 11 bases sitting between them. Germline V lookup: CDR1 SGHTS, CDR2 YDEGEE. The CDR3, as DNA: TGTGCCAGCTATAAGGTGGGGACCCAGTACTTC. Translated, it gives CASYKVGTQYF. The whole variable domain, filled in from reference TRBV5-8 and TRBJ2-5, reads EAGVTQSPTHLIKTRGQQATLRCSPISGHTSVYWYQQALGLGLQFLLWYDEGEERNRGNFPPRFSGRQFPNYSSELNVNALELEDSALYLCASYKVGTQYFGPGTRLLVL.